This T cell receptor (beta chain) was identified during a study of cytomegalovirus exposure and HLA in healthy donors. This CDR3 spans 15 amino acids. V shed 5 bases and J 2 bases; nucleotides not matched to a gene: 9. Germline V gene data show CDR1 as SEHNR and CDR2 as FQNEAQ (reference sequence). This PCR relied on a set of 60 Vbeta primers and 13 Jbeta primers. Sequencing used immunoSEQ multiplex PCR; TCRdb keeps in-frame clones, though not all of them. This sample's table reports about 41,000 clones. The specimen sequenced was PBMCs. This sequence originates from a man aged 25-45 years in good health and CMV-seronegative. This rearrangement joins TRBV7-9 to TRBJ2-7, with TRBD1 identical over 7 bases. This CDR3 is CASSLRTGGAYEQYF. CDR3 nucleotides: TGTGCCAGCAGCCTAAGGACAGGCGGCGCCTACGAGCAGTACTTC.